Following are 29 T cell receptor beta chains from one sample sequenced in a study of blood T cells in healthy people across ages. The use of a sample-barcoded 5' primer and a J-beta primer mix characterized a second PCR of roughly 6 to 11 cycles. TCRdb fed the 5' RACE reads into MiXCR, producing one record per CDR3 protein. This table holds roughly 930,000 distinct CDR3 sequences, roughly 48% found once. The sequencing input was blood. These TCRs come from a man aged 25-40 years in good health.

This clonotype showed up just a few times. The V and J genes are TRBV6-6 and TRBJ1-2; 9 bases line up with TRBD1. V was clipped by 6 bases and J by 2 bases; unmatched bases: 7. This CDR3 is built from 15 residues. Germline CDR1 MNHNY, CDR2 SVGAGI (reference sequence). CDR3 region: CASSKQGAGNYGYTF. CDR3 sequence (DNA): TGTGCCAGCAGCAAACAGGGGGCCGGGAACTATGGCTACACCTTC.

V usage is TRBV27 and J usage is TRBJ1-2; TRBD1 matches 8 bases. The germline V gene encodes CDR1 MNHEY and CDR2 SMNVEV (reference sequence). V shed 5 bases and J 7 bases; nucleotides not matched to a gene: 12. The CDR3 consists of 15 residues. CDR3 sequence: CASSTAGQGYGGYTF. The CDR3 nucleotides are TGTGCCAGCAGTACCGCCGGACAGGGTTATGGTGGCTACACCTTC.

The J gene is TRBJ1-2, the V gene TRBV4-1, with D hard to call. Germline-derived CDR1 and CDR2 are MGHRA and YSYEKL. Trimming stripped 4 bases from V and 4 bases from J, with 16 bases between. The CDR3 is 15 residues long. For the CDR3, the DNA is TGCGCCAGCAGCCCCCAAGTCGGGGATAGCTATGGCTACACCTTC. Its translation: CASSPQVGDSYGYTF.

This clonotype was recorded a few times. CDR3 amino acids: CASSLSPHSTDTQYF. The CDR3 DNA is TGTGCCAGCAGCCTCTCCCCTCATAGCACAGATACGCAGTATTTT. The chain employs TRBV7-2 and TRBJ2-3; D is unresolved. This CDR3 is built from 15 residues. The germline V and J ends were trimmed by 5 bases and 0 bases, with 12 bases remaining between them. From germline, CDR1 is SGHTA and CDR2 FQGNSA. Full variable domain (outside the CDR3, taken from reference TRBV7-2 and TRBJ2-3): GAGVSQSPSNKVTEKGKDVELRCDPISGHTALYWYRQSLGQGLEFLIYFQGNSAPDKSGLPSDRFSAERTGGSVSTLTIQRTQQEDSAVYLCASSLSPHSTDTQYFGPGTRLTVL.

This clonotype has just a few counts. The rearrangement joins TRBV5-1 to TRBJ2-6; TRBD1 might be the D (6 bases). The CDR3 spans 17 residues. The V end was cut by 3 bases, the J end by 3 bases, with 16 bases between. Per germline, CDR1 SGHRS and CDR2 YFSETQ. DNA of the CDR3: TGCGCCAGCAGCTCCAGCCCGACAGGTATTGGGGCCAACGTCCTGACTTTC. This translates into CASSSSPTGIGANVLTF.

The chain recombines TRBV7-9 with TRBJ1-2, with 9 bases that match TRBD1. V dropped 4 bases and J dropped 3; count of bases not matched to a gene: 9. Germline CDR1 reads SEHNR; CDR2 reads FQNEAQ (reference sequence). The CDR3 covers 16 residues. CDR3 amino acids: CASSYPAGQGYYGYTF. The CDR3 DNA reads TGTGCCAGCAGCTACCCGGCGGGACAGGGATACTATGGCTACACCTTC.

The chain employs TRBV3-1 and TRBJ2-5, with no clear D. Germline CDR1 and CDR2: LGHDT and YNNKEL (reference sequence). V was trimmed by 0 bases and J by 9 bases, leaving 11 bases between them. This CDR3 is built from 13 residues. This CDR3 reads CASSQDLGFSQYF. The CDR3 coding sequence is TGTGCCAGCAGCCAAGATCTAGGGTTTTCCCAGTACTTC.

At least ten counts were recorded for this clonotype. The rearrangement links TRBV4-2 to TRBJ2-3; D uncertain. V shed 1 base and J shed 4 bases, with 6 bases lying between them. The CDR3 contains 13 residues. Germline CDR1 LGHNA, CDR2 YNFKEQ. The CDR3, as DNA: TGTGCCAGCAGCCAAGTTCGCGCAGATACGCAGTATTTT. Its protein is CASSQVRADTQYF.

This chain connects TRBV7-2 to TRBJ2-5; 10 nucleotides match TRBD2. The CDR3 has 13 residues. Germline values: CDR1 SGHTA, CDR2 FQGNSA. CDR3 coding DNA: TGTCTTTCGGGGCTAGCGGGGGCAGAGACCCAGTACTTC. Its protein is CLSGLAGAETQYF. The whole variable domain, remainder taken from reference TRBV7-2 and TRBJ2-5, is GAGVSQSPSNKVTEKGKDVELRCDPISGHTALYWYRQSLGQGLEFLIYFQGNSAPDKSGLPSDRFSAERTGGSVSTLTIQRTQQEDSAVYLCLSGLAGAETQYFGPGTRLLVL.

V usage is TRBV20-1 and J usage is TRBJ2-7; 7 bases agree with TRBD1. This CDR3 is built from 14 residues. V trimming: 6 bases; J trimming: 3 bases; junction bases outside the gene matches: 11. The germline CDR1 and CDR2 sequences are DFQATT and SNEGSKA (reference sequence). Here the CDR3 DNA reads TGCAGTGCCCAACCCGGGACAGCATTCTACGAGCAGTACTTC. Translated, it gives CSAQPGTAFYEQYF.

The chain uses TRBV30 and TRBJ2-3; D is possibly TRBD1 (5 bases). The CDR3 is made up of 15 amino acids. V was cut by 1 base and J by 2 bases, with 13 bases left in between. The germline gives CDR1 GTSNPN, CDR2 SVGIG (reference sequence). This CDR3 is CAWSGTGYLTDTQYF. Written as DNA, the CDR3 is TGTGCCTGGAGTGGAACAGGATATCTCACAGATACGCAGTATTTT.

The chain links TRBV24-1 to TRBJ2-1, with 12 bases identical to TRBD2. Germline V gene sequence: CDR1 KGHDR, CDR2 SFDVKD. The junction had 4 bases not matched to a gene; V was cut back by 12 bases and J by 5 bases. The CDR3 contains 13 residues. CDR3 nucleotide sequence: TGTGCCGCAAGGACTAGCGGGGACAATGAGCAGTTCTTC. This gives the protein CAARTSGDNEQFF.

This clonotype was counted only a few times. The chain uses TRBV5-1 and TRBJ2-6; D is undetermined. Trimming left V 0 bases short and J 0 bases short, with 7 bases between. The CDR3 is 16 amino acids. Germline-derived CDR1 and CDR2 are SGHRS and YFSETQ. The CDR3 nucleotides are TGCGCCAGCAGCTTGGAGAGTAACTCTGGGGCCAACGTCCTGACTTTC. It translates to CASSLESNSGANVLTF.

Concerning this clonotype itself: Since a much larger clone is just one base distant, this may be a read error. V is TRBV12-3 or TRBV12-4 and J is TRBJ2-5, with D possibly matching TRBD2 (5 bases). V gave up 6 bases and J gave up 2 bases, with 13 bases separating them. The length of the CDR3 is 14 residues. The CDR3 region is CASSCRGIQETQYF. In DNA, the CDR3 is TGTGCCAGCAGCTGCCGGGGAATACAAGAGACCCAGTACTTC.

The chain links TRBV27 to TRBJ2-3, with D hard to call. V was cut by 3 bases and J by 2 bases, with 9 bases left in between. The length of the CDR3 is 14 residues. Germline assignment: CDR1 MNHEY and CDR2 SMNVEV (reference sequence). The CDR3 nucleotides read TGTGCCAGCAGTTTGACGCGGCCCACAGATACGCAGTATTTT. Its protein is CASSLTRPTDTQYF.

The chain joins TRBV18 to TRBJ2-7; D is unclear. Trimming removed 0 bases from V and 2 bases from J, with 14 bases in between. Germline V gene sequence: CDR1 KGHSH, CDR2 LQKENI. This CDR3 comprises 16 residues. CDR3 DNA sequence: TGTGCCAGCTCACCACCGGTACTACCAAACCCCTACGAGCAGTACTTC. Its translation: CASSPPVLPNPYEQYF. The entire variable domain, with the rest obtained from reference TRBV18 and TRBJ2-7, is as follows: NAGVMQNPRHLVRRRGQEARLRCSPMKGHSHVYWYRQLPEEGLKFMVYLQKENIIDESGMPKERFSAEFPKEGPSILRIQQVVRGDSAAYFCASSPPVLPNPYEQYFGPGTRLTVT.

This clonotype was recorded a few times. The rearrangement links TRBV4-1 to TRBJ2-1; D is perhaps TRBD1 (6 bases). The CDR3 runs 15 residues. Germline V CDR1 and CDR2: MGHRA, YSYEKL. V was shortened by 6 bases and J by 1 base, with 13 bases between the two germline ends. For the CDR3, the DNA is TGCGCCAGCAGACACAGGGTAACGTCCTACAATGAGCAGTTCTTC. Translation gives CASRHRVTSYNEQFF.

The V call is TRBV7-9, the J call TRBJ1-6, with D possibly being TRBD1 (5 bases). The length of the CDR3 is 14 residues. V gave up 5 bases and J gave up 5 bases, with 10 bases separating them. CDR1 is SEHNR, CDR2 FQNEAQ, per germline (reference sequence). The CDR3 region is CASSVGRDNSPLHF. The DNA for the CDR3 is TGTGCCAGCAGCGTGGGCAGGGATAATTCACCCCTCCACTTT.

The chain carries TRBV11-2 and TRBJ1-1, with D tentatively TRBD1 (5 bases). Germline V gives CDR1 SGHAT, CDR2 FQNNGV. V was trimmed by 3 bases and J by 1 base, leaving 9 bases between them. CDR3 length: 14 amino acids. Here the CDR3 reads CASSFNQGNTEAFF. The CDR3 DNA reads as TGTGCCAGCAGCTTTAACCAGGGGAACACTGAAGCTTTCTTT.

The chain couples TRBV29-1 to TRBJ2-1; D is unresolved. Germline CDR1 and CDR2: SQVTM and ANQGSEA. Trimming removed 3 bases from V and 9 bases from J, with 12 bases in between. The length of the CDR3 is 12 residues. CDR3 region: CSVDKDRFEQFF. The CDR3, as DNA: TGCAGCGTTGATAAGGACCGCTTTGAGCAGTTCTTC.

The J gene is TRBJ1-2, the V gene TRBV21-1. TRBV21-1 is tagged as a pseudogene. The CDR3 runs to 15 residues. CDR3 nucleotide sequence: TGTGCCAGCAGCAAAAGAACAGGGAGGGACTATGGCTACACCTTC. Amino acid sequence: CASSKRTGRDYGYTF.

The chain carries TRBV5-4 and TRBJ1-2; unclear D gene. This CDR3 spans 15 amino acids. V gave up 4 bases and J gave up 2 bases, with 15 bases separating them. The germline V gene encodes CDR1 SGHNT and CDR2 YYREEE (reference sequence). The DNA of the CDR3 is TGTGCCAGCAGCCCGGATGGGAGCGCGAACTATGGCTACACCTTC. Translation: CASSPDGSANYGYTF.

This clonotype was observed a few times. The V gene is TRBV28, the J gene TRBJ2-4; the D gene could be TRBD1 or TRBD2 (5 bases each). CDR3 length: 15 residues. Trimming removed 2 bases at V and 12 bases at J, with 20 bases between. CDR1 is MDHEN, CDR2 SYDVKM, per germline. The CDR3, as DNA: TGTGCCAGCAGTTTAGCCGCGGCAGGCTCGAGGGGTCAGTACTTC. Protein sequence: CASSLAAAGSRGQYF.

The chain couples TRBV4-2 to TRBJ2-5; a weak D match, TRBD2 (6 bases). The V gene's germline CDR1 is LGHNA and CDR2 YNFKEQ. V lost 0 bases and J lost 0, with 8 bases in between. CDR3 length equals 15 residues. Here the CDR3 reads CASSQDAGYQETQYF. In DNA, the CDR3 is TGTGCCAGCAGCCAAGATGCGGGGTACCAAGAGACCCAGTACTTC.

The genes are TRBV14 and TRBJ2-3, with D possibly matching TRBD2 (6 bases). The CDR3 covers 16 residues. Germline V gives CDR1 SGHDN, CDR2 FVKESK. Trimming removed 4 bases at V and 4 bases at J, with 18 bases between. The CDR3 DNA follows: TGTGCCAGCAGCCTGGGACTCCAGCTTAACGCAGATACGCAGTATTTT. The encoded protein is CASSLGLQLNADTQYF.

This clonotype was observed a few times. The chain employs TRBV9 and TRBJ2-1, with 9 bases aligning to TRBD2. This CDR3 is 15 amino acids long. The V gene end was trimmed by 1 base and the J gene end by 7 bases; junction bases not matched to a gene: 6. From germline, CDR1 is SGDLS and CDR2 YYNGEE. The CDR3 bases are TGTGCCAGCAGCGTAAATGCGGGGGGGCCAAATGAGCAGTTCTTC. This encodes CASSVNAGGPNEQFF.

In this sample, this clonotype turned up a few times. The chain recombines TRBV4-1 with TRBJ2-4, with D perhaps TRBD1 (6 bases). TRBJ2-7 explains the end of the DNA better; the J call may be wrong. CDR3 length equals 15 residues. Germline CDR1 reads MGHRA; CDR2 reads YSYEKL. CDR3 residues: CASSRQGGDSYEQYF. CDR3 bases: TGCGCCAGCAGCCGCCAAGGGGGAGACAGCTACGAGCAGTACTTC.

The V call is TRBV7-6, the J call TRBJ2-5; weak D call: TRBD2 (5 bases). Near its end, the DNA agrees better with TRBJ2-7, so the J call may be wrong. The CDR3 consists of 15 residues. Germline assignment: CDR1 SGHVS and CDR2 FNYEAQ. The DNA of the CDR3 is TGTGCCAGCAGCCCCCGGGCAGTGAGGGACTACGAGCAGTACTTC. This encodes CASSPRAVRDYEQYF.

Here the CDR3 DNA reads TGTGCCAGCAGCTTAGTCACAGCCCCGGAGACCCAGTACTTC. Protein sequence: CASSLVTAPETQYF. The chain recombines TRBV7-9 with TRBJ2-5; no reliable D call. V was cut by 1 base and J by 5 bases, with 11 bases left in between. Germline CDR1 SEHNR, CDR2 FQNEAQ (reference sequence). This CDR3 comprises 14 residues.